This T cell receptor beta chain appears in the sequencing data of a study of PD-L1 blockade in urothelial cancer. At the level of the study: Beginning in the mid-2010s, patients received atezolizumab, given as 1,200 mg intravenously every 3 weeks. The authors examined blood 3 weeks (second dose) and 6 weeks after treatment start.

The CDR3 contains 17 residues. V lost 0 bases, J lost 2 bases, and 18 bases lay in between. The germline V gene has CDR1 SGHRS and CDR2 YFSETQ. Every PCR got spiked synthetic TCR analog templates. Data came from immunoSEQ multiplex PCR; TCRdb stores just in-frame clones and leaves some out. Of 100,000 to 150,000 clones listed, about 83% are singletons. Time point reported: peripheral blood 6 weeks after treatment start. All patients carried locally advanced or metastatic urothelial carcinoma. The chain is built from TRBV5-1 and TRBJ2-7; D might be TRBD2 (5 bases). The sequence was obtained from a man aged 45-65 years with urothelial cancer. The sequencing here drew on PBMCs, taken around atezolizumab (anti-PD-L1) treatment. CDR3 nucleotides: TGCGCCAGCAGCTTGGAACCGGCGGGCGATCGCACCTACGAGCAGTACTTC. Translation: CASSLEPAGDRTYEQYF.